A single sample is the source of the 27 T cell receptor beta chains below, sequenced in a study of blood T cells in healthy people across ages. Combining a sample-barcoded 5' primer with a J-beta primer mix, a second PCR ran for about 7 to 11 cycles. TCRdb reprocessed the 5' RACE reads via MiXCR and lists one record per CDR3 protein. The sample has around 750,000 distinct CDR3 sequences; roughly 50% are singletons. The sample taken for sequencing was blood. These receptors all stem from an elderly man in good health.

The V call is TRBV5-1, the J call TRBJ2-5; 8 positions agree with TRBD1. CDR1 is SGHRS and CDR2 is YFSETQ in the germline V gene. Trimming removed 3 bases from V and 0 bases from J; junction bases left unmatched: 4. This CDR3 is built from 15 residues. CDR3 region: CASSSGQAYQETQYF. The CDR3, as DNA: TGCGCCAGCAGCTCGGGACAGGCGTACCAAGAGACCCAGTACTTC.

This chain uses TRBV2 with TRBJ2-4; possible D gene TRBD1, 5 bases. Germline-derived CDR1 and CDR2 are SNHLY and FYNNEI. Trimming pared 0 bases from V and 13 bases from J, leaving 10 bases between. The CDR3 loop spans 12 amino acids. The CDR3 coding sequence is TGTGCCAGCAGTGAAGCAAGGGGCGCGCAGTACTTC. It translates to CASSEARGAQYF. Together with reference TRBV2 and TRBJ2-4, the CDR3 gives the full variable domain: EPEVTQTPSHQVTQMGQEVILRCVPISNHLYFYWYRQILGQKVEFLVSFYNNEISEKSEIFDDQFSVERPDGSNFTLKIRSTKLEDSAMYFCASSEARGAQYFGAGTRLSVL.

The V gene is TRBV10-3, the J gene TRBJ2-5, with 8 bases fitting TRBD1. The germline V gene encodes CDR1 ENHRY and CDR2 SYGVKD. This CDR3 has 16 amino acids. Trimming removed 0 bases from V and 11 bases from J; junction bases left unmatched: 14. The CDR3 protein is CAISESYRTGYNEQYF. CDR3 nucleotides: TGTGCCATCAGTGAGTCCTACAGGACAGGGTACAATGAGCAGTACTTC.

The chain recombines TRBV20-1 with TRBJ2-1, with 7 bases matching TRBD2. Germline V lookup: CDR1 DFQATT, CDR2 SNEGSKA (reference sequence). There are 16 residues in the CDR3. The ends lost 0 bases at V and 2 bases at J; junction bases unmatched: 7. The CDR3 DNA follows: TGCAGTGCTAGAGACCCGCGGGAGTTGACCTACAATGAGCAGTTCTTC. Translation gives CSARDPRELTYNEQFF.

This clonotype appeared a few times. This chain links TRBV3-1 with TRBJ1-4; the match to TRBD1 covers 7 bases. Germline V gene lookup returns CDR1 LGHDT and CDR2 YNNKEL (reference sequence). After removal of 4 bases from V and 2 bases from J, the junction contained 4 bases not matched to a gene. The CDR3 is 15 amino acids. CDR3 DNA sequence: TGTGCCAGCAGCCCAGGGGGGGGGACTAATGAAAAACTGTTTTTT. Encoded protein: CASSPGGGTNEKLFF.

The V call is TRBV3-1, the J call TRBJ1-4, with D unresolved. The CDR3 consists of 13 residues. The V end lost 8 bases, the J end lost 2 bases, and 9 bases lay between the germline ends. The V gene's germline CDR1 is LGHDT and CDR2 YNNKEL (reference sequence). CDR3 in amino acids: CASRGLTNEKLFF. The CDR3 nucleotides are TGTGCCAGCCGAGGGCTGACTAATGAAAAACTGTTTTTT.

This chain links TRBV7-3 with TRBJ2-3; no clear D gene. V shed 5 bases and J shed 2 bases, with 8 bases lying between them. CDR3 length: 13 residues. Germline V gene data show CDR1 as SGHTA and CDR2 as FQGTGA. CDR3 sequence: CASSPRFTDTQYF. The CDR3 DNA follows: TGTGCCAGCAGCCCGCGTTTCACAGATACGCAGTATTTT.

The chain couples TRBV10-1 to TRBJ2-5, with 10 positions matching TRBD2. The germline V gene encodes CDR1 WNHNN and CDR2 SYGVQD (reference sequence). The CDR3 covers 15 residues. With 4 bases clipped from V and 2 bases from J, the junction kept 4 bases outside the gene matches. The CDR3 DNA sequence: TGCGCCAGCAGTGGGACTAGCGGAGTTCAAGAGACCCAGTACTTC. This encodes CASSGTSGVQETQYF.

This sequence joins TRBV7-2 and TRBJ2-1, with TRBD2 matching over 11 bases. The CDR3 sequence is 17 residues long. CDR1 and CDR2 (germline): SGHTA, FQGNSA. Trimming removed 5 bases from V and 5 bases from J; junction bases left unmatched: 11. Here the CDR3 DNA reads TGTGCCAGCAGCGACTCCCCCCGGACTAGCGGGCACAATGAGCAGTTCTTC. This translates into CASSDSPRTSGHNEQFF.

The V and J genes are TRBV12-3 or TRBV12-4 and TRBJ2-4; D unclear. Near its end, the DNA agrees better with TRBJ2-7, so the J call may be wrong. The CDR3 consists of 16 residues. In nucleotides, the CDR3 is TGTGCCAGCAGTTCCCCGAGTGGGTTTGGGGCCTACGAGCAGTACTTC. It specifies CASSSPSGFGAYEQYF.

This clonotype turned up a few times. This chain joins TRBV9 and TRBJ1-2, with 8 positions matching TRBD1. V shed 0 bases, J shed 6 bases, and the junction held 1 base outside the gene matches. The V gene's germline CDR1 is SGDLS and CDR2 YYNGEE. The CDR3 is made up of 13 amino acids. CDR3 DNA sequence: TGTGCCAGCAGCGTAGGGACAGGGCATGGCTACACCTTC. It codes for CASSVGTGHGYTF.

This clonotype was counted between two and nine times. The chain carries TRBV5-1 and TRBJ2-5, with unresolved D. Germline CDR1 and CDR2: SGHRS and YFSETQ. This CDR3 contains 15 residues. Trimming stripped 4 bases from V and 2 bases from J, with 15 bases between. In DNA, the CDR3 is TGCGCCAGCAGCGCAAATCTACAGCAACAAGAGACCCAGTACTTC. Its translation: CASSANLQQQETQYF.

On this clonotype: An end of the junction differs from the germline gene, which may be a read error. The CDR3 protein is CGVIREGEAEAFF. In DNA, the CDR3 is TGCGGCGTTATTCGGGAGGGTGAGGCTGAAGCTTTCTTT. The chain couples TRBV29-1 to TRBJ1-1, with D hard to call. Germline CDR1 and CDR2: SQVTM and ANQGSEA. The CDR3 has 13 amino acids.

The rearrangement links TRBV9 to TRBJ1-3; no clear D. Germline CDR1 SGDLS, CDR2 YYNGEE. The length of the CDR3 is 16 residues. Trimming took off 3 bases at V and 0 bases at J, with 13 bases between the two ends. CDR3 DNA: TGTGCCAGCAGCGCCCTGGCTACGGTCTCTGGAAACACCATATATTTT. It codes for CASSALATVSGNTIYF.

V usage is TRBV6-5 and J usage is TRBJ1-2; 12 bases match TRBD1. After removal of 2 bases from V and 3 bases from J, the junction contained 7 bases not matched to a gene. The length of the CDR3 is 17 residues. In germline, CDR1 is MNHEY, CDR2 SVGAGI. The DNA for the CDR3 is TGTGCCAGCAGTTACAGCTCCGGGACAGGGGGCGACTATGGCTACACCTTC. It specifies CASSYSSGTGGDYGYTF.

This chain connects TRBV12-3 or TRBV12-4 to TRBJ1-4; tentative D call: TRBD1 (5 bases). V lost 5 bases and J lost 10, with 17 bases in between. The CDR3 consists of 14 residues. The chain's CDR3 is CASSPPDRRGKLFF. CDR3 sequence (DNA): TGTGCCAGCAGTCCACCCGATCGAAGGGGAAAACTGTTTTTT.

This clonotype was detected only a few times. This chain uses TRBV18 with TRBJ2-7, with 16 bases identical to TRBD2. Germline CDR1 is KGHSH and CDR2 is LQKENI. V lost 8 bases to trimming and J lost 1 base; unmatched junction nucleotides: 5. This CDR3 is 16 amino acids long. CDR3 sequence reads: CASGTSGRAGSYEQYF. The CDR3 DNA reads TGTGCCAGCGGGACTAGCGGGAGGGCCGGATCCTACGAGCAGTACTTC.

The chain recombines TRBV14 with TRBJ1-2, with a weak D call TRBD1 (6 bases). CDR3 length: 15 amino acids. Germline V gene lookup returns CDR1 SGHDN and CDR2 FVKESK. Trimming left V 3 bases short and J 4 bases short, with 15 bases between. The CDR3 DNA follows: TGTGCCAGCAGCCACGGGACACGCGGGGTCTATGGCTACACCTTC. This sequence encodes CASSHGTRGVYGYTF.

In its sample, this clonotype was seen a few times. V gene TRBV29-1 combines with J gene TRBJ1-2; D not resolved. Germline CDR1 reads SQVTM; CDR2 reads ANQGSEA. V dropped 6 bases and J dropped 4 bases, with 12 bases sitting between them. The CDR3 is 12 amino acids. The CDR3 DNA reads TGCAGCGTCTACCGGGCCCCCTATGGCTACACCTTC. The encoded protein is CSVYRAPYGYTF.

This clonotype came up many times. This rearrangement joins TRBV7-8 to TRBJ1-1, with unresolved D. Trimming took 6 bases from V and 4 from J, leaving 6 bases between them. The CDR3 loop spans 11 amino acids. Germline values: CDR1 SGHVS, CDR2 FQNEAQ. This chain's CDR3 is CASSFGTEAFF. The CDR3 nucleotides are TGTGCCAGCAGTTTCGGCACTGAAGCTTTCTTT.

Here the CDR3 DNA reads TGTGCCAGCAGCTTAATAGGTAGCGGGGAACCACAAGAGACCCAGTACTTC. This gives the protein CASSLIGSGEPQETQYF. This chain joins TRBV7-2 and TRBJ2-5; the match to TRBD2 covers 8 bases. The CDR3 is 17 residues long. Germline CDR1 SGHTA, CDR2 FQGNSA. Trimming took 2 bases from V and 2 from J; bases not matched to a gene: 10.

This clonotype was detected a few times. The rearrangement uses TRBV3-1 and TRBJ2-7, with 10 nucleotides matching TRBD2. The DNA matches TRBJ2-5 better at its end, which makes the J call doubtful. The CDR3 length is 15 residues. CDR1 LGHDT and CDR2 YNNKEL come from the germline V gene (reference sequence). CDR3 residues: CASRSQREGRRTQYF. Here the CDR3 DNA reads TGTGCCAGCAGATCCCAGCGGGAGGGCCGTAGGACCCAGTACTTC.

Concerning this clonotype: One junction end does not reproduce the germline sequence, and a read error may be involved. The rearrangement joins TRBV3-1 to TRBJ2-2; D unresolved. CDR3 size: 15 residues. CDR1 and CDR2 from the germline V gene are LGHDT and YNNKEL (reference sequence). CDR3 sequence reads: CVSSQAQPHTGELFF. The CDR3 DNA follows: TGTGTCAGCAGCCAAGCACAGCCCCACACCGGGGAGCTGTTTTTT.

The CDR3 loop is CASSLGTSGIQETQYF. CDR3 nucleotides: TGCGCCAGCAGCCTGGGGACTAGCGGGATTCAAGAGACCCAGTACTTC. The gene calls are TRBV5-1 and TRBJ2-5; TRBD2 agrees at 13 bases. Per germline, CDR1 SGHRS and CDR2 YFSETQ. J was trimmed by 2 bases and V by 4 bases; bases with no gene match: 5. This CDR3 has 16 amino acids.

The V and J genes are TRBV5-1 and TRBJ2-1; a weak D match, TRBD2 (7 bases). CDR3 length equals 14 residues. Germline V CDR1 and CDR2: SGHRS, YFSETQ. Trimming took 7 bases from V and 6 from J, leaving 17 bases between them. CDR3 residues: CASGGASVCNEQFF. In nucleotides, the CDR3 is TGCGCCAGCGGGGGGGCTAGCGTTTGCAATGAGCAGTTCTTC.

The rearrangement uses TRBV7-6 and TRBJ2-7; TRBD2 aligns across 12 bases. The germline CDR1 and CDR2 sequences are SGHVS and FNYEAQ. The CDR3 length is 16 residues. V lost 3 bases and J lost 4; bases outside the gene matches: 7. CDR3 in amino acids: CASSLVSSGRGYEQYF. The CDR3 DNA reads as TGTGCCAGCAGCTTGGTGTCTAGCGGGAGGGGGTACGAGCAGTACTTC.

The chain recombines TRBV29-1 with TRBJ2-5, with 9 bases identical to TRBD2. The V gene end was trimmed by 4 bases and the J gene end by 5 bases; junction bases not matched to a gene: 14. Germline loops: CDR1 SQVTM, CDR2 ANQGSEA. The CDR3 totals 16 residues. CDR3: CSVAYRLAGGRETQYF. CDR3 in DNA: TGCAGCGTTGCTTATCGGCTCGCGGGAGGGAGGGAGACCCAGTACTTC.